This T cell receptor beta chain is from a study of OX40 agonist ivuxolimab in advanced cancers. Turning to the study itself: Cohort: roughly 79% men, mean age 60, aged roughly 23 to 79. Study outcomes and limitations: Compared with CD4+, CD8+ T cells on average had more expanded clones. Nonresponders, in some cases, also had low normalized T-cell clonal expansion.

The CDR3 has 13 amino acids. Trimming took 7 bases from V and 3 from J, leaving 10 bases between them. Germline assignment: CDR1 LGHNT and CDR2 FRNRAP. Sequencing was performed with immunoSEQ multiplex PCR; in TCRdb, only in-frame clones are kept and a portion is missing. The table lists under 25,000 clones, 60% to 80% of them singletons. Details on this clone: Its target is unknown.

The rearrangement uses TRBV12-5 and TRBJ1-5, with D perhaps TRBD1 (6 bases). The sample in question was CD4+ or CD8+ T cells sorted from blood, obtained in a trial of the OX40 agonist ivuxolimab. The sequence was obtained from an adult with an advanced solid tumor such as melanoma, head and neck, liver or kidney cancer. The CDR3 region is CASEQGDNQPQHF. The CDR3 DNA follows: TGTGCTAGTGAACAGGGAGACAATCAGCCCCAGCATTTT.